A single T cell receptor (beta chain) is shown here with its context. Germline and junction disagree at one end, which may indicate a read error. Amplification targeted TCR beta CDR3 regions from RNA transcripts. The primer set for the first-round RT-PCR of the TCR CDR3 was HTBI. From the multiplex PCR reads, TCRdb called clonotypes with MiXCR, one entry per CDR3 protein. The table shows some 490,000 distinct CDR3 sequences, with more than 15% occurring only once. PBMCs were obtained from approximately 9.2 ml fresh peripheral blood. The entry originates in a study of T cells in Graves' hyperthyroidism and ophthalmopathy. The CDR3 contains 13 residues. Germline CDR1 reads SGHAT; CDR2 reads FQDESV (reference sequence).

The rearrangement links TRBV11-1 to TRBJ1-1; no clear D gene. The material sequenced was blood. The TCR originated in a woman aged 25 to 39 with Graves' ophthalmopathy. The CDR3 bases are TGTGCCAGCAGGTTAGTTGTGAACACTGAAGCTTTCTTT. It specifies CASRLVVNTEAFF.